The source of this T cell receptor beta chain is a study of early T cells in non-severe SARS-CoV-2 infection (dated by TCRdb to the early 2020s). Turning to the overall study: Bulk RNA from unsorted whole blood was used for TCR sequencing, so alpha and beta chains could not be paired. What the study reported, not specific to this receptor: VDJdb matching was skewed toward anti-spike CD8 responses and likely underestimated virus-specific expansions by missing private and CD4 specificities.

There are 11 amino acids in the CDR3, from cysteine to phenylalanine inclusive. CDR3 DNA only is kept here, 33 bases in frame from base 1. Trimming removed 7 bases from V and 7 bases from J, leaving 8 bases between the germline ends. Set within a cohort of healthcare workers in London, UK, this nested case-control study involved weekly PCR testing of nasopharyngeal swabs along with blood sampling. Healthcare workers were recruited during the week of the UK lockdown, between 23 and 31 March 2020, and followed weekly for up to roughly 15 weeks. The library came from 5' RACE. Sequenced on a NextSeq 500. To correct for sequencing error and PCR bias, the TCR library protocol tagged individual cDNA molecules with unique molecular identifiers. Both TCR alpha and beta chains were sequenced, and tight co-correlation was observed between alpha and beta sequence abundances in each sample. The source study handled its data this way. Decombinator V4 was used to annotate the V gene, J gene and CDR3 of the TCR sequences. TCRs were defined as expanded if a significant change between any two time points was detected under a Poisson model with p below 0.0001. TCR abundances were normalised to the total number of TCRs sequenced per sample and were expressed as counts per million. MAIT TCRs were defined by TRAV1-2 paired with TRAJ12, TRAJ20 or TRAJ33, and iNKT TCRs by TRAV10 paired with TRAJ18. VDJdb, accessed 1 November 2021, was searched for CMV, EBV and SARS-CoV-2 annotated TCRs, excluding TCRs annotated for multiple antigens. TCRdb's own reprocessing of the public reads used fastp at Q25 and MiXCR and kept productive beta chains. Merged by CDR3 protein, the rows form single entries marked with the most common genes and DNA. In this record, the V and J calls reflect TCRdb's handling and not the investigators' own analysis. For this sample there are 95,000 to 120,000 distinct CDR3 sequences; 12% appear just once. The biggest ten clones account for approximately 3.1% of the sample.

This clonotype was seen more than once but under ten times. What this receptor recognizes is not known. Per-base quality was not reported, and no clone a single base away is much larger than it. Input material: whole blood. The V and J genes are TRBV12-3 or TRBV12-4 and TRBJ2-1, with the identity of the D gene unclear. The sequence was obtained from an adult who was a healthcare worker with PCR-confirmed SARS-CoV-2 infection or an uninfected control (not recorded which). The nucleotide sequence is given as TGTGCCAGCAACTTAGTGAATGAGCAGTTCTTC. Its amino acids are CASNLVNEQFF.